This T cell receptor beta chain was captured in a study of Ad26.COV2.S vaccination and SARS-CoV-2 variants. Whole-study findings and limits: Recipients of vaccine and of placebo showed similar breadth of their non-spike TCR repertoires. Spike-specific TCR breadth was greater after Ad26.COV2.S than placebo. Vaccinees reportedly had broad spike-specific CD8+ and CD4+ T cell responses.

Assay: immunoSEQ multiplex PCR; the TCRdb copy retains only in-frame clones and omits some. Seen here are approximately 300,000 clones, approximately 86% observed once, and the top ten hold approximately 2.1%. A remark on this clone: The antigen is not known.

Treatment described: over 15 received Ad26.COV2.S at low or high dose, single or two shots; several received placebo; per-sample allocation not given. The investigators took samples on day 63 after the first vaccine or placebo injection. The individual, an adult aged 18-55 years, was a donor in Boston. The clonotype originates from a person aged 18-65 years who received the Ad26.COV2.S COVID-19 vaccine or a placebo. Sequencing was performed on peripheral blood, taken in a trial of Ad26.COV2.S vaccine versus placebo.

The CDR3 sequence: CSAPDPTGGTNYGYTF. For the CDR3, the DNA is TGCAGCGCCCCAGACCCGACAGGGGGCACTAACTATGGCTACACCTTC. V usage is TRBV29-1 and J usage is TRBJ1-2; 10 bases line up with TRBD1. The germline V gene encodes CDR1 SQVTM and CDR2 ANQGSEA. J lost 0 bases, V lost 7 bases, and 11 bases had no gene match. The CDR3 has 16 residues.